Sequencing of this T cell receptor beta chain was carried out in a study of T-cell memory formation after mild COVID-19. The study, taken as a whole, reports: For contracting clones, CD4+ ones sat mainly in CM and EM, CD8+ in EMRA.

In TCRdb, the 5' RACE reads were re-called with MiXCR into one record per CDR3 protein. The data show approximately 350,000 distinct CDR3 sequences, over 25% seen once. A note on this clonotype: Its antigen remains unknown.

Germline lookup yields CDR1 SGHNT and CDR2 YENEEA. After removal of 1 base from V and 5 bases from J, the junction contained 6 bases not matched to a gene. The CDR3 is 15 amino acids. Source material: PBMCs or a T cell subset sorted from them (not recorded which). V gene TRBV11-3 combines with J gene TRBJ2-7; 9 bases agree with TRBD2. This TCR was sampled from an adult woman who had mild COVID-19 (a few samples of this study predate the infection). Cell type and time point are not known. The CDR3 loop reads CASSLVAGVIHEQYF. The CDR3 region has the DNA TGTGCCAGCAGCTTAGTAGCGGGAGTGATCCACGAGCAGTACTTC.